The rows below give T cell receptor beta chains drawn from one sample of a study of blood T cell repertoires in COVID-19. Produced via immunoSEQ multiplex PCR; TCRdb's table is partial and in-frame only. The sample consists of about 400,000 clones, approximately 85% of them appearing once. The material sequenced was PBMCs or T cells enriched from blood (not recorded which). The receptors were sampled from a middle-aged woman with acute COVID-19. Each CDR3 is given with its conserved first and last residue. Fields, in order: J gene, V gene, clone size, D gene, CDR3 DNA, CDR3 protein. D genes are given only for firm matches. Size values are once, few and many counts, or a class for expanded clones, and some rows have none.

TRBJ2-1 TRBV3-1/TRBV3-2 . . TGTGCCAGCAGCCGACTACAGGGTGACTTCTCCTACAATGAGCAGTTCTTC CASSRLQGDFSYNEQFF
TRBJ1-3 TRBV11-2 . . TGTGCCAGCAGCTTAGGAGCCGGGAGGACCTCTGGAAACACCATATATTTT CASSLGAGRTSGNTIYF
TRBJ1-5 TRBV2 . TRBD1 TGTGCCAGCAGTCCTAGTATGACAGGGTATTTTAGCAATCAGCCCCAGCATTTT CASSPSMTGYFSNQPQHF
TRBJ2-3 TRBV30 . . TGTGCCTCAATCGCGTCTGGGGGGGGCGGTTCTACGCAGTATTTT CASIASGGGGSTQYF
TRBJ1-6 TRBV4-1 . . TGCGCCAGCAGCCAAGAACCGCAAGCGAACTCACCCCTCCACTTT CASSQEPQANSPLHF
TRBJ1-5 TRBV2 few . TGTGCCAGCAGTCCCGGTACTAATCAGCCCCAGCATTTT CASSPGTNQPQHF
TRBJ2-3 TRBV5-1 . TRBD1 TGCGCCAGCAGCTTACAGGACAGGAAGGATACGCAGTATTTT CASSLQDRKDTQYF
TRBJ2-3 TRBV2 . TRBD1 TGTGCCAGCAGTGAAGCGACAGGGGGAACAGATACGCAGTATTTT CASSEATGGTDTQYF
TRBJ1-2 TRBV24-1 . TRBD1 TGTGCCACCAGTGCCACGGGACAGAGAAATTCCTACACCTTC CATSATGQRNSYTF
TRBJ2-3 TRBV29-1 . . TGCAGCGTTGGAAGGGACACAGGTACGCAGTATTTT CSVGRDTGTQYF
TRBJ2-5 TRBV30 . . TGTGCCTGGAGTAGGCTAGCCAGGGAGACCCAGTACTTC CAWSRLARETQYF
TRBJ2-7 TRBV21-1 . . TGTGCCAGCAGCAAAGTGGGGGGGGTCCCCTCCTACGAGCAGTACTTC CASSKVGGVPSYEQYF
TRBJ2-3 TRBV7-2 . TRBD2 TGTGCCAGCAGCTTTTTGCTAGCGGGGGGAAGGGGTACGCAGTATTTT CASSFLLAGGRGTQYF
TRBJ2-7 TRBV29-1 . . TGCAGCGTTACCAGATTATCCTCCTACGAGCAGTACTTC CSVTRLSSYEQYF
TRBJ1-3 TRBV7-8 . TRBD1 TGTGCCAGCAGCTTAGCCGGGGACAGCCCTGGAAACACCATATATTTT CASSLAGDSPGNTIYF
TRBJ1-1 TRBV6-5 . TRBD1 TGTGCCAGCACTTGGACAGGGGTAATGAACACTGAAGCTTTCTTT CASTWTGVMNTEAFF
TRBJ1-4 TRBV24-1 . . TGTGCCACCAGTGATTCGTCGACAGCAACTAATGAAAAACTGTTTTTT CATSDSSTATNEKLFF
TRBJ2-7 TRBV5-8 . . TGTGCCAGCAGCTCCCCTCTGGCAGGGGCATCCTACGAGCAGTACTTC CASSSPLAGASYEQYF
TRBJ2-1 TRBV3-1/TRBV3-2 . TRBD2 TGTGCCAGCAGCTCCTCTAGCGGGGATTACAATGAGCAGTTCTTC CASSSSSGDYNEQFF
TRBJ1-1 TRBV2 . . TGTGCCAGCAGTGTTACACTGAACACTGAAGCTTTCTTT CASSVTLNTEAFF
TRBJ1-6 TRBV2 once TRBD1 TGTGCCAGCAAAATCCGGACAGGGGAAAATTCACCCCTCCACTTT CASKIRTGENSPLHF
TRBJ1-3 TRBV13 . . TGTGCCAGCAGGTATTTAGGAAACACCATATATTTT CASRYLGNTIYF
TRBJ1-2 TRBV7-2 . TRBD1 TGTGCCAGCAGCTTAGACGAACCGAGGACAGGCGACTATGGCTACACCTTC CASSLDEPRTGDYGYTF
TRBJ2-1 TRBV19 . TRBD1 TGTGCCACCCTCGCCGGGACAGACTTGTTGGATGAGCAGTTCTTC CATLAGTDLLDEQFF
TRBJ1-5 TRBV5-6 once TRBD1 TGTGCCAGCAGCCTGTCGGGGACAGGACTTCAGCCCCAGCATTTT CASSLSGTGLQPQHF
TRBJ1-6 TRBV5-4 . . TGTGCCAGCAGCTTGGTACAGGCTAATTCACCCCTCCACTTT CASSLVQANSPLHF
TRBJ2-5 TRBV9 once . TGTGCCAGCAGCGTATGGGGGGACCAAGAGACCCAGTACTTC CASSVWGDQETQYF
TRBJ1-4 TRBV29-1 . TRBD1 TGCAGCGTTGAGGTCTGGGACAGGGGGCGCGGAAAACTGTTTTTT CSVEVWDRGRGKLFF
TRBJ1-1 TRBV4-1 . . TGCGCCAGCAGCCAAGGGGGCTTTGAAGCTTTCTTT CASSQGGFEAFF
TRBJ1-2 TRBV5-1 . . TGCGCCAGCAGTCCAGGGGTGGCCTATGGCTACACCTTC CASSPGVAYGYTF
TRBJ1-6 TRBV7-8 few . TGTGCCAGCAGCTTAGCGGCCAGGGCGAATTCACCCCTCCACTTT CASSLAARANSPLHF
TRBJ1-5 TRBV24-1 . . TGTGCCACCAGTGCCACGGACAGTGGTAGCAATCAGCCCCAGCATTTT CATSATDSGSNQPQHF
TRBJ2-7 TRBV2 . . TGTGCCAGCAGTGACGTCGACAGACAGAGAGAGCAGTACTTC CASSDVDRQREQYF
TRBJ1-1 TRBV19 . . TGTGCCAGTAGTATCGTTATGAACACTGAAGCTTTCTTT CASSIVMNTEAFF
TRBJ2-5 TRBV11-2 . . TGTGCCAGCACCTCCCGAGAGAGGGGAGGCCAAGAGACCCAGTACTTC CASTSRERGGQETQYF
TRBJ1-2 TRBV19 once TRBD1 TGTGCCAGTAAGCCGGCGACAGGGTTTGGCTACACCTTC CASKPATGFGYTF
TRBJ2-2 TRBV9 . TRBD2 TGTGCCAGCAGCGTAGAACTAGCGTCCACCGGGGAGCTGTTTTTT CASSVELASTGELFF
TRBJ1-1 TRBV4-1 . TRBD1 TGCGCCAGCAGCCCACCGACAGGGAGGAACACTGAAGCTTTCTTT CASSPPTGRNTEAFF
TRBJ1-1 TRBV10-1 . . TGCGCCAGCAGTACCGGGACACTGAACACTGAAGCTTTCTTT CASSTGTLNTEAFF
TRBJ2-3 TRBV5-5 . TRBD1 TGTGCCAGCAGCCCGAGGGACAGGGGCACAGATACGCAGTATTTT CASSPRDRGTDTQYF
TRBJ1-1 TRBV10-3 . . TGTGCCATCAGTGACAGGGATGAAGCTTTCTTT CAISDRDEAFF